The text below deals with one TCR beta chain. The data belong to a study of blood T cell repertoires in COVID-19. Overall study context: Material from acute and convalescent COVID-19 was sourced from the United States, Italy and Spain. The analysed material was cDNA or gDNA that came from T cells, B-cell-depleted T cells, or PBMCs.

The germline gives CDR1 SGHAT, CDR2 FQNNGV. The CDR3 consists of 16 residues. V was pared by 2 bases and J by 3 bases, with 5 bases of the junction left unmatched. Authors' methods: Amplification of reference gene primers provided the estimated nucleated cell counts. The repertoire was sequenced with immunoSEQ multiplex PCR; TCRdb's copy has only in-frame clones and lacks some. V and J calls and clone size come straight from that table; D and trimming were deduced from the DNA. The sample yields 200,000 to 300,000 clones, approximately 80% seen once. This clonotype was sampled from a woman aged 18-29 years with acute or convalescent COVID-19. The genes are TRBV11-2 and TRBJ2-5, with TRBD2 matching 11 bases. Sequences were obtained from peripheral blood. CDR3 nucleotide sequence: TGTGCCAGCAGCTTAAGGGGGACTAGCGGTAAAGAGACCCAGTACTTC. The encoded protein is CASSLRGTSGKETQYF.